This passage covers 14 T cell receptor beta chains from one sample sequenced in a study of cytomegalovirus exposure and HLA in healthy donors. 13 Jbeta primers and 60 Vbeta primers were used for the PCR. Data came from immunoSEQ multiplex PCR; TCRdb stores just in-frame clones and leaves some out. The table has around 110,000 clones, roughly 80% seen once. Input material: PBMCs. These TCRs come from a man aged 30 to 39 in good health and CMV-seronegative.

The DNA of the CDR3 is TGTGCCAGCAGCTTATCGACTAGCGGGGGGAAAGAGCAGTACTTC. It encodes CASSLSTSGGKEQYF. The chain links TRBV11-2 to TRBJ2-7; 13 positions agree with TRBD2. Germline V gene data show CDR1 as SGHAT and CDR2 as FQNNGV. The V and J ends lost 2 bases and 7 bases, in that order; junction bases with no gene match: 5. This CDR3 comprises 15 residues.

The chain uses TRBV7-6 and TRBJ2-3; 10 bases map to TRBD2. Looked up from germline, CDR1 is SGHVS and CDR2 is FNYEAQ. The CDR3 covers 16 residues. The trim removed 2 bases at V and 6 bases at J, leaving 8 bases unmatched. The CDR3 nucleotides read TGTGCCAGCAGCTTAATGTCAGCGGGGGGGCCTGATACGCAGTATTTT. It is translated as CASSLMSAGGPDTQYF.

V and J are TRBV4-3 and TRBJ2-1, with 10 bases aligning to TRBD2. The CDR3 runs to 17 residues. Trimming at V came to 1 base and at J to 5 bases, leaving 8 bases not matched to a gene. From germline, CDR1 is LGHNA and CDR2 YSLEER. The CDR3 here is CASSQGTLAGAHNEQFF. In DNA form, the CDR3 reads TGCGCCAGCAGCCAAGGGACTCTAGCGGGGGCCCACAATGAGCAGTTCTTC.

The table lists this clone with a few counts. The germline gene is not matched at one end of the junction; a read error may be the cause. The chain uses TRBV5-6 and TRBJ1-4; tentative D call: TRBD1 (6 bases). Germline loops: CDR1 SGHDT, CDR2 YYEEEE. CDR3 size: 12 residues. Written as DNA, the CDR3 is TGTGCCAGCAGCTTGGATCAGGGGCCTCTTCTTTTT. Translating gives CASSLDQGPLLF.

The chain recombines TRBV30 with TRBJ2-1, with D maybe TRBD2 (5 bases). The V end was cut by 2 bases, the J end by 0 bases, with 8 bases between. Germline CDR1 and CDR2: GTSNPN and SVGIG (reference sequence). The CDR3 is 14 amino acids. This chain's CDR3 is CAWSRTDSYNEQFF. The CDR3 coding sequence is TGTGCCTGGAGTAGGACTGACTCCTACAATGAGCAGTTCTTC.

The chain is built from TRBV5-5 and TRBJ2-7; a possible D gene is TRBD2 (6 bases). The V end was cut by 4 bases, the J end by 3 bases, with 11 bases between. CDR1 is SGHKS and CDR2 is YYEKEE in the germline V gene (reference sequence). This CDR3 has 13 residues. The CDR3 DNA is TGTGCCAGCAGCACTGGGGGGAGCTACGAGCAGTACTTC. It is translated as CASSTGGSYEQYF.

The chain carries TRBV9 and TRBJ1-1; maybe TRBD1 (5 bases). CDR1 and CDR2 from the germline V gene are SGDLS and YYNGEE. The length of the CDR3 is 15 residues. Trimming removed 0 bases from V and 3 bases from J, with 12 bases in between. The CDR3 protein is CASSVVRGRDTEAFF. The CDR3 nucleotides read TGTGCCAGCAGCGTAGTAAGGGGTCGGGACACTGAAGCTTTCTTT.

The J gene is TRBJ1-3, the V gene TRBV7-2; D unclear. The CDR3 sequence is 14 residues long. Germline CDR1 and CDR2: SGHTA and FQGNSA. The germline V and J ends were trimmed by 2 bases and 4 bases, with 9 bases remaining between them. Here the CDR3 DNA reads TGTGCCAGCAGCTTAAGCGGGCACGGAAACACCATATATTTT. Its protein product is CASSLSGHGNTIYF.

This clone was counted only a few times. The chain joins TRBV5-5 to TRBJ1-2, with TRBD1 identical over 9 bases. The V and J ends lost 0 bases and 8 bases, in that order; junction bases with no gene match: 8. Germline-derived CDR1 and CDR2 are SGHKS and YYEKEE (reference sequence). The CDR3 sequence is 15 residues long. For the CDR3, the DNA is TGTGCCAGCAGCTTGGACCTAGGACAGGGGCGAGGCTACACCTTC. It yields the protein CASSLDLGQGRGYTF.

This chain uses TRBV5-8 with TRBJ1-2; D gene uncertain. This CDR3 contains 14 residues. V was clipped by 4 bases and J by 2 bases, with 12 bases between them. Germline values: CDR1 SGHTS, CDR2 YDEGEE. CDR3 in amino acids: CASSLGGANYGYTF. CDR3 bases: TGTGCCAGCAGCCTAGGCGGAGCCAACTATGGCTACACCTTC.

The chain carries TRBV28 and TRBJ1-2; D perhaps matches TRBD1 (5 bases). This CDR3 contains 14 residues. The germline V gene encodes CDR1 MDHEN and CDR2 SYDVKM. Trimming removed 6 bases at V and 4 bases at J, with 15 bases between. CDR3 sequence (DNA): TGTGCCAGCAGCCCGCCGGACACCCTCTATGGCTACACCTTC. This translates into CASSPPDTLYGYTF.

This rearrangement joins TRBV5-5 to TRBJ1-1, with D uncertain. Looked up from germline, CDR1 is SGHKS and CDR2 is YYEKEE (reference sequence). Trimming removed 0 bases from V and 7 bases from J, with 10 bases in between. There are 13 residues in the CDR3. CDR3 sequence reads: CASSLAGIGEAFF. The DNA of the CDR3 is TGTGCCAGCAGCTTGGCGGGGATCGGTGAAGCTTTCTTT.

This chain joins TRBV6-1 and TRBJ1-1; no reliable D call. Per the germline V gene, CDR1 is MNHNS and CDR2 is SASEGT. V lost 5 bases and J lost 0, with 13 bases in between. The CDR3 is 15 residues long. The CDR3 loop is CASSTTPGLNTEAFF. CDR3 DNA: TGTGCCAGCAGTACCACGCCCGGGTTGAACACTGAAGCTTTCTTT.

The J gene is TRBJ2-5, the V gene TRBV5-6; perhaps TRBD1 as D (6 bases). V was cut by 4 bases and J by 4 bases, with 11 bases left in between. CDR1 is SGHDT, CDR2 YYEEEE, per germline. The CDR3 has 13 amino acids. The CDR3 DNA is TGTGCCAGCAGCGGAACAGGGTTAGAGACCCAGTACTTC. The encoded protein is CASSGTGLETQYF.